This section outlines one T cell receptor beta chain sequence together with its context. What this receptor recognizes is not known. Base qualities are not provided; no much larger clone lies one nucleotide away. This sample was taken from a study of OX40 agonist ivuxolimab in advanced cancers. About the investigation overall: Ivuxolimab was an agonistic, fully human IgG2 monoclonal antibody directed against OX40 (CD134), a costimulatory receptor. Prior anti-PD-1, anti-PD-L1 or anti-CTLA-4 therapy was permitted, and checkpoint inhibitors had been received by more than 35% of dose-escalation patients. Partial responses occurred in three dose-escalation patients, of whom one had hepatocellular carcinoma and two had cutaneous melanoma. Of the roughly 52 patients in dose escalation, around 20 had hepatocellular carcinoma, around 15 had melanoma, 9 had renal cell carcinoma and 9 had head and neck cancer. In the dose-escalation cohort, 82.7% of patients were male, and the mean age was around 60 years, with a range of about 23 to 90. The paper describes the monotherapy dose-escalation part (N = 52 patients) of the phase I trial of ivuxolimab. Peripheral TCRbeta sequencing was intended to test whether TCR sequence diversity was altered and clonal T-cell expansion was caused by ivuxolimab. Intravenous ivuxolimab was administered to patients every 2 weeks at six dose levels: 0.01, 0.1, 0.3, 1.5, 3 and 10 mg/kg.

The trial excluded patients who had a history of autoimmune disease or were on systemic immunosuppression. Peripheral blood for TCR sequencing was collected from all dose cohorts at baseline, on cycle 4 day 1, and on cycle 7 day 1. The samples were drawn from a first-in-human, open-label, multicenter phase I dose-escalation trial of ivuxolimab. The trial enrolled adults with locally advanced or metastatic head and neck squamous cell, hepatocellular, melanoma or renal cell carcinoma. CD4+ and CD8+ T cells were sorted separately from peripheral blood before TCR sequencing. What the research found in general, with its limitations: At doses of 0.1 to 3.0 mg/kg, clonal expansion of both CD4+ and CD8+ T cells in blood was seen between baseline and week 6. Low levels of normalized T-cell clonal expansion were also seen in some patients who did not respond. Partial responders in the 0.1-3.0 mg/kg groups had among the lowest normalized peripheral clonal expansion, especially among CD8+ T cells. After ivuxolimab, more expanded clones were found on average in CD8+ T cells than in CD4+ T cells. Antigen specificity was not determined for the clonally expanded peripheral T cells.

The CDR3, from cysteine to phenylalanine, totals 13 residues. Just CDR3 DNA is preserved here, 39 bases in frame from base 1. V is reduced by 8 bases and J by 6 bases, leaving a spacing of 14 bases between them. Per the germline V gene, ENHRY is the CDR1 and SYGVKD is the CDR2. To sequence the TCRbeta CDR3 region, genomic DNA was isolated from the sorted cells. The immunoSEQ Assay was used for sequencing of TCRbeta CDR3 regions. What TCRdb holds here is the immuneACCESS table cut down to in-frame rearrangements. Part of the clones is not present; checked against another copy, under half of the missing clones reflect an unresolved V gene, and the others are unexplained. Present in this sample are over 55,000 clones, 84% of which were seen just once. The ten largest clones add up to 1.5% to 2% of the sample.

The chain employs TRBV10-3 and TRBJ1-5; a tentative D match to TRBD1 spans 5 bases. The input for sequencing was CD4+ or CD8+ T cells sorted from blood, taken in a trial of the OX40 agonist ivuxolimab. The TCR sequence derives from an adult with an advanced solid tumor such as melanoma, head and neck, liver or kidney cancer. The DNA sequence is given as TGTGCCATCCAGGGCGTAGCCCTTCAGCCCCAGCATTTT. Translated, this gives CAIQGVALQPQHF.